A selection of T cell receptor beta chains follows, all from one sample in a study of T-cell memory formation after mild COVID-19. TCRdb used MiXCR to reprocess the 5' RACE reads, holding one entry per CDR3 protein. Of about 410,000 distinct CDR3 sequences in the sample, 23% were seen once. The sequenced material came from PBMCs or a T cell subset sorted from them (not recorded which). These receptors all come from an adult woman who had mild COVID-19 (a few samples of this study predate the infection). Cell type and time point are not known. CDR3s include the opening cysteine and the closing phenylalanine or tryptophan.

V | CDR3
TRBV11-1 | CASSLWRGASNTEAFF
TRBV3-1 | CASTTGVGNQPQHF
TRBV4-2 | CASSPRAAGAYEQYF
TRBV5-1 | CASSLVGTGEQYF
TRBV7-8 | CASSLARIGEAGSNQPQHF
TRBV7-2 | CASSFSWTGVF
TRBV5-1 | CASQRLGGPYEQYF
TRBV25-1 | CASSDGLSQPQHF
TRBV6-5 | CASSYDGQNHGYTF
TRBV14 | CASSLSAGANEAFF
TRBV20-1 | CSARLSAYEQYF
TRBV7-8 | CASSYRDRTYNEQFF
TRBV12-3/TRBV12-4 | CASSLPVLNTIYF
TRBV7-6 | CASSAFGQGSYEQYF
TRBV2 | CASSGTSGYEQYF
TRBV12-3/TRBV12-4 | CASRQDALAHSPQHF
TRBV2 | CASPAGTESQETQYF
TRBV12-3/TRBV12-4 | CASRRDVRGGYTF
TRBV29-1 | CSVRPPATSGRLGNEQFF
TRBV9 | CASSPEGRDGYTF
TRBV15 | CATSRDRGLGDTQYF
TRBV5-1 | CASRQAGAYEQYF
TRBV30 | CAWIMASGDNEQFF
TRBV5-1 | CASSLWTDGYTF
TRBV4-2 | CASSQISVSEQFF
TRBV4-1 | CASSQDTGTSGRAAYNEQFF
TRBV15 | CATSRQGSYEQYF
TRBV7-2 | CASSLGGQPSYEQYF
TRBV29-1 | CSVMTGSGRIAETQYF
TRBV9 | CASRNRDSGANVLTF
TRBV7-7 | CASSLSGTGETQYF
TRBV5-4 | CASSLRLAGGPDTQYF
TRBV20-1 | CSANGLVPGGGSYEQYF
TRBV4-2 | CASSQDRRGRVSTDTQYF
TRBV6-2/TRBV6-3 | CASSYSARGSYEQYF
TRBV7-9 | CASSHPTGATDTQYF
TRBV5-1 | CASSLYYRGPKTGELFF
TRBV10-1 | CASSESRTKSSYEQYF
TRBV29-1 | CSVENRGLKDEAFF
TRBV12-3/TRBV12-4 | CASSLGDPGRIEQYF
TRBV7-3 | CASSLGGPRYEQYF
TRBV6-4 | CASSDSRAGAGGNQPQHF
TRBV7-9 | CASSLEPGPTQQHTGELFF
TRBV5-1 | CASSLVERGLYEQYF
TRBV10-3 | CAIRAGGLNAGELFF
TRBV4-2 | CASSQDEGSGEQYF
TRBV6-5 | CAAALEGSYNEQFF
TRBV5-4 | CASSRGTGLFGYTF
TRBV6-1 | CASTRDRGFTEAFF
TRBV7-9 | CASSLGYRENTEAFF
TRBV27 | CASSLQGAQPQHF
TRBV7-2 | CASSARQGPTSYEQYF
TRBV7-2 | CASSLLTHGETQYF
TRBV9 | CASSPRFTQLGEKLFF